These T cell receptor beta chains were read from a single sample in a study of vaccination and CD4 T cells after COVID-19. TCRdb re-derived calls from the PCR reads in MiXCR, one entry per CDR3 protein. The sample records about 33,000 distinct CDR3 sequences, about 35% being singletons. Sequenced material: CD4+ T cells from blood, taken about 7 months after SARS-CoV-2 vaccination. These receptors all stem from a human donor who had recovered from COVID-19. The CDR3 runs from the conserved cysteine through the conserved F or W. The D gene is left open where the match is weak. Rows give clone size only sometimes, using once, few, many, or a class for an expanded clone.

NA NA TRBJ2-1 TRBV28 CASSLTQGRPYNEQFF TGTGCCAGCAGCCTAACCCAGGGGAGGCCCTACAATGAGCAGTTCTTC
NA TRBD2 TRBJ2-5 TRBV28 CASSWGGEGYETQYF TGTGCCAGCAGTTGGGGGGGAGAGGGATATGAGACCCAGTACTTC
NA NA TRBJ1-1 TRBV20-1 CSARDVLGGATEAFF TGCAGTGCTAGAGATGTACTGGGGGGAGCAACTGAAGCTTTCTTT
few NA TRBJ2-7 TRBV19 CASSASSTSYEQYF TGTGCCAGTTCAGCCTCCTCCACCTCCTACGAGCAGTACTTC
NA NA TRBJ2-5 TRBV27 CASSSFSYQETQYF TGTGCCAGCAGTTCCTTTTCGTACCAAGAGACCCAGTACTTC
NA TRBD2 TRBJ2-1 TRBV4-2 CASSQDTSGGYNEQFF TGTGCCAGCAGCCAAGATACTAGCGGGGGCTACAATGAGCAGTTCTTC
NA NA TRBJ1-5 TRBV10-2 CASSGQGDQPQHF TGCGCCAGCAGTGGGCAGGGAGATCAGCCCCAGCATTTT
few TRBD1 TRBJ2-1 TRBV27 CASRGQGGYNEQFF TGTGCCAGCAGAGGACAGGGAGGATACAATGAGCAGTTCTTC
NA TRBD2 TRBJ2-1 TRBV10-3 CAIRSGSWVDEQFF TGTGCCATCAGGAGCGGGAGCTGGGTCGATGAGCAGTTCTTC
few NA TRBJ1-2 TRBV15 CATSTEAPKGGPDGSF TGTGCCACCAGCACAGAAGCGCCCAAGGGCGGCCCGGACGGATCCTTC
few NA TRBJ1-1 TRBV27 CASSLTPGGNTEAFF TGTGCCAGCAGTTTAACCCCGGGGGGGAACACTGAAGCTTTCTTT
few TRBD1 TRBJ2-5 TRBV7-6 CASSLSPGQGLETQYF TGTGCCAGCAGCCTTTCCCCGGGACAGGGTTTAGAGACCCAGTACTTC
NA NA TRBJ2-5 TRBV6-5 CASSYSKWQGGQSQETQYF TGTGCCAGCAGTTACTCGAAGTGGCAGGGTGGACAATCACAAGAGACCCAGTACTTC
few NA TRBJ1-1 TRBV6-1 CASSLTGRIPEAFF TGTGCCAGCAGTCTGACAGGTCGGATTCCTGAAGCTTTCTTT
few NA TRBJ2-1 TRBV19 CASRRDQGSSYNEQFF TGTGCCAGTAGGAGGGACCAGGGGAGCTCCTACAATGAGCAGTTCTTC
NA TRBD1 TRBJ1-6 TRBV18 CASSPNDRGYNSPLHF TGTGCCAGCTCACCAAACGACAGGGGCTATAATTCACCCCTCCACTTT
few TRBD1 TRBJ1-5 TRBV6-1 CASGLRGQSNQPQHF TGTGCCAGCGGGCTAAGGGGACAGAGCAATCAGCCCCAGCATTTT
NA NA TRBJ2-2 TRBV28 CASSFGGDRTGELFF TGTGCCAGCAGTTTTGGGGGAGATAGGACCGGGGAGCTGTTTTTT
few TRBD1 TRBJ2-1 TRBV7-9 CASSPRTGSSYNEQFF TGTGCCAGCAGCCCTCGGACAGGGAGTTCCTACAATGAGCAGTTCTTC
once TRBD1 TRBJ1-5 TRBV28 CASSLRDSSNQPQHF TGTGCCAGCAGTCTCCGGGACAGTAGCAATCAGCCCCAGCATTTT
NA TRBD2 TRBJ2-5 TRBV18 CASSSTSGRKTQYF TGTGCCAGCTCATCGACTAGCGGGAGGAAGACCCAGTACTTC
few NA TRBJ2-3 TRBV2 CASSGEGPGAHWDTQYF TGTGCCAGCAGTGGGGAGGGCCCGGGGGCCCATTGGGATACGCAGTATTTT
NA TRBD1 TRBJ1-2 TRBV6-2/TRBV6-3 CARSRGANYGYTF TGTGCCAGGAGCAGGGGGGCCAACTATGGCTACACCTTC
few TRBD1 TRBJ2-7 TRBV7-9 CASSPPWDSRHEQYF TGTGCCAGCAGCCCCCCCTGGGACAGTAGACACGAGCAGTACTTC
NA TRBD2 TRBJ2-1 TRBV20-1 CSARARAGGSVGNNEQFF TGCAGTGCTAGAGCTCGAGCGGGAGGGTCCGTCGGTAACAATGAGCAGTTCTTC
NA NA TRBJ2-1 TRBV7-9 CASSRLIEQFF TGTGCCAGCAGCCGACTAATTGAGCAGTTCTTC
NA NA TRBJ1-1 TRBV7-6 CASSLTGTEAFF TGTGCCAGCAGCTTAACCGGCACTGAAGCTTTCTTT
NA NA TRBJ2-5 TRBV7-2 CASAQGGAYQETQYF TGTGCCAGCGCCCAAGGAGGGGCGTACCAAGAGACCCAGTACTTC
NA NA TRBJ2-7 TRBV20-1 CSAKRGRGPYEQYF TGCAGTGCAAAGAGGGGTCGGGGCCCCTACGAGCAGTACTTC
few NA TRBJ2-7 TRBV6-2/TRBV6-3 CASSPGQRQALTYEQYF TGTGCCAGCAGCCCTGGACAGCGGCAGGCCCTAACGTACGAGCAGTACTTC
NA TRBD2 TRBJ2-2 TRBV10-3 CAISESTPGLAGNANTGELFF TGTGCCATCAGTGAGTCGACGCCTGGGCTAGCGGGGAACGCGAACACCGGGGAGCTGTTTTTT
NA NA TRBJ2-2 TRBV6-1 CASRAGWLYGELFF TGTGCCAGCAGGGCCGGGTGGCTTTACGGGGAGCTGTTTTTT
few NA TRBJ1-6 TRBV25-1 CASSSGAYSPLHF TGTGCCAGCAGCTCTGGGGCTTATTCACCCCTCCACTTT
few TRBD2 TRBJ2-3 TRBV7-9 CASSQGAGEADTQYF TGTGCCAGCAGCCAAGGGGCGGGAGAAGCAGATACGCAGTATTTT
NA TRBD2 TRBJ2-3 TRBV6-1 CASSPSGGDTQYF TGTGCCAGCAGCCCTAGCGGTGGAGATACGCAGTATTTT
NA TRBD1 TRBJ2-7 TRBV7-8 CASSLAGQGAIKQYF TGTGCCAGCAGCTTAGCCGGACAGGGGGCGATTAAGCAGTACTTC
NA NA TRBJ2-5 TRBV6-1 CASRASGGPGTQYF TGTGCCAGCAGAGCCTCAGGGGGGCCGGGGACCCAGTACTTC
few TRBD2 TRBJ2-7 TRBV7-2 CASSQKREIGDEQYF TGTGCCAGCAGCCAAAAGCGGGAGATAGGTGACGAGCAGTACTTC
few NA TRBJ2-1 TRBV28 CASSFGGGASSYNEQFF TGTGCCAGCAGTTTTGGGGGTGGCGCCAGCTCCTACAATGAGCAGTTCTTC
few NA TRBJ2-3 TRBV27 CASSPLRLGEGTDTQYF TGTGCCAGCAGTCCACTCCGACTAGGAGAGGGGACAGATACGCAGTATTTT